Reported below is one TCR beta chain. As yet, its antigen is unknown. These data belong to a study of blood T cells in healthy people across ages. General study findings and limits: It was held that the diversity estimates obtained from one million T cells were underestimates.

Each sample used at least 6.5 million PBMCs. The CDR3 loop spans 14 amino acids. Looked up from germline, CDR1 is LGHNA and CDR2 is YNFKEQ. V lost 4 bases and J 8 bases, leaving 12 bases between the germline ends. The use of a sample-barcoded 5' primer and a J-beta primer mix characterized a second PCR of roughly 7 to 11 cycles. MiXCR, applied by TCRdb to the 5' RACE reads, yields one record per CDR3 protein. The data contain about 900,000 distinct CDR3 sequences, approximately 59% of them singletons. This chain joins TRBV4-2 and TRBJ1-6; D is uncertain. Sequencing was performed on blood. This clonotype originated in a man between 25 and 39 years old in good health. The CDR3, as DNA: TGTGCCAGCAGCCTTCGGGAAGGAGATTCACCCCTCCACTTT. This encodes CASSLREGDSPLHF.